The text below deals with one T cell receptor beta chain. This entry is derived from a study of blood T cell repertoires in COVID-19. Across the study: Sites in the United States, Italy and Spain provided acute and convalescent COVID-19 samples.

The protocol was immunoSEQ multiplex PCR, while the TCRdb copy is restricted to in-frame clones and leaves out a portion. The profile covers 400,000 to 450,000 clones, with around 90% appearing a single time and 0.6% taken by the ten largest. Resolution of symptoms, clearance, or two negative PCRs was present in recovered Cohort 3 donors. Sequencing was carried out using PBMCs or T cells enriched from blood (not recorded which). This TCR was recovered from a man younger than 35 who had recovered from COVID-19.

CDR3 sequence: CASSYEFGGLNTEAFF. CDR3 nucleotides: TGTGCCAGCAGTTATGAATTCGGGGGGCTAAACACTGAAGCTTTCTTT. The chain carries TRBV6-5 and TRBJ1-1, with D possibly TRBD1 on 6 matching bases. The V and J ends lost 3 bases and 2 bases respectively, with 16 bases between them. CDR1 is MNHEY, CDR2 SVGAGI, per germline. CDR3 length: 16 amino acids.